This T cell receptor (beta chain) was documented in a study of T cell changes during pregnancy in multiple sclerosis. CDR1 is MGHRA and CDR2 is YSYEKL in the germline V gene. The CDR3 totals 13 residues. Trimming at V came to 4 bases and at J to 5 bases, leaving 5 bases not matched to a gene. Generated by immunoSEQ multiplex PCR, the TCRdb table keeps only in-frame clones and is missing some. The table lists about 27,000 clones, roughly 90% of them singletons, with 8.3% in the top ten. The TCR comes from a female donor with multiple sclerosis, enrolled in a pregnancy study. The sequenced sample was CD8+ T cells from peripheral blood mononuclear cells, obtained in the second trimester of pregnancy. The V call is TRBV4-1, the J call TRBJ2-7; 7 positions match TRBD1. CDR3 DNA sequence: TGCGCCAGCAGCCCCAGCACAGGGGACGAGCAGTACTTC. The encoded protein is CASSPSTGDEQYF.